This T cell receptor beta chain was profiled in a study of response to subunit inactivated influenza vaccine. This clonotype was counted only a few times. The germline V gene has CDR1 SGHRS and CDR2 YFSETQ. The trim removed 5 bases at V and 7 bases at J, leaving 20 bases unmatched. The CDR3 covers 17 residues. TCRdb reprocessed the RT-PCR reads with MiXCR, giving one entry per CDR3 protein. This sample carries just over 300,000 distinct CDR3 sequences, about a fifth of them seen once, and the ten largest clones take 10%. This clonotype was obtained from a man aged 50 to 69 who received an inactivated influenza vaccine. The chain employs TRBV5-1 and TRBJ1-2, with 7 nucleotides matching TRBD1. The input for sequencing was PBMCs from blood, taken about 20 months after vaccination. The CDR3 region is CASSPTGTGQLLGGYTF. The DNA for the CDR3 is TGCGCCAGCAGTCCGACCGGGACGGGACAGCTCCTTGGTGGCTACACCTTC.